The clone carrying this T cell receptor beta chain was seen a handful of times. Its specificity is unknown. Unique molecular identifiers were incorporated during preparation of the TCRbeta library. Via MiXCR, TCRdb re-called the PCR reads, giving one row per CDR3 protein. The repertoire holds approximately 400,000 distinct CDR3 sequences, with 15% to 20% as singletons. These data belong to a study of T-cell reconstitution after alpha-beta-depleted transplantation in children. General observations from the study: Some patients showed high day-60 TCRbeta diversity, which derived from surviving recipient T cells and thymic progenitors. Hyperexpanded clones declined; after one year, newly produced T cells mostly supplied diversity.

Sample: PBMCs, mostly from graft donor cells, taken 360 days after TCRalphabeta/CD19-depleted stem cell transplant. The TCR was taken from a boy younger than two who had a stem cell transplant for Wiskott-Aldrich syndrome, so the T cells may come from the graft donor.

CDR3 in amino acids: CASSFTAVGSYEQYF. The CDR3 DNA reads TGTGCCAGCAGTTTCACAGCTGTTGGCTCCTACGAGCAGTACTTC. The chain carries TRBV27 and TRBJ2-7; no clear D gene. Trimming cost V 3 bases and J 0 bases, with 12 bases left between them. CDR3 length: 15 residues. Germline assignment: CDR1 MNHEY and CDR2 SMNVEV (reference sequence).